This T cell receptor (beta chain) was sequenced during a study of cytomegalovirus exposure and HLA in healthy donors. Study findings and constraints: The classifier reportedly diagnosed cytomegalovirus status with high specificity and sensitivity. Under in vitro conditions, three CMV-associated chains were confirmed as specific for CMV antigens. Whilst most TCR sequences proved rare, a subset of public TCRs occurred across many donors. A subsequent analysis found that TCR clusters from the first cohort also tended to co-occur in the 130 or so validation repertoires, with around 94% of cluster scores above 0.

This CDR3 region has 18 residues. V was clipped by 4 bases and J by 2 bases; unmatched bases: 16. CDR1 is SGHNT and CDR2 is YYREEE in the germline V gene (reference sequence). Measured with immunoSEQ multiplex PCR; TCRdb has only the in-frame clones, and not every one. The sample shows about 130,000 clones, 85% to 90% of them seen only once. Comments on this clone: Its antigen is not known.

The TCR originated in a woman between 18 and 29 years old in good health and CMV-seropositive. V usage is TRBV5-4 and J usage is TRBJ2-7, with 9 bases identical to TRBD2. The specimen was PBMCs. As DNA, the CDR3 is TGTGCCAGCAGCCCAAAGGGGGCAGCGGGGGGTCCGACCTACGAGCAGTACTTC. It codes for CASSPKGAAGGPTYEQYF.